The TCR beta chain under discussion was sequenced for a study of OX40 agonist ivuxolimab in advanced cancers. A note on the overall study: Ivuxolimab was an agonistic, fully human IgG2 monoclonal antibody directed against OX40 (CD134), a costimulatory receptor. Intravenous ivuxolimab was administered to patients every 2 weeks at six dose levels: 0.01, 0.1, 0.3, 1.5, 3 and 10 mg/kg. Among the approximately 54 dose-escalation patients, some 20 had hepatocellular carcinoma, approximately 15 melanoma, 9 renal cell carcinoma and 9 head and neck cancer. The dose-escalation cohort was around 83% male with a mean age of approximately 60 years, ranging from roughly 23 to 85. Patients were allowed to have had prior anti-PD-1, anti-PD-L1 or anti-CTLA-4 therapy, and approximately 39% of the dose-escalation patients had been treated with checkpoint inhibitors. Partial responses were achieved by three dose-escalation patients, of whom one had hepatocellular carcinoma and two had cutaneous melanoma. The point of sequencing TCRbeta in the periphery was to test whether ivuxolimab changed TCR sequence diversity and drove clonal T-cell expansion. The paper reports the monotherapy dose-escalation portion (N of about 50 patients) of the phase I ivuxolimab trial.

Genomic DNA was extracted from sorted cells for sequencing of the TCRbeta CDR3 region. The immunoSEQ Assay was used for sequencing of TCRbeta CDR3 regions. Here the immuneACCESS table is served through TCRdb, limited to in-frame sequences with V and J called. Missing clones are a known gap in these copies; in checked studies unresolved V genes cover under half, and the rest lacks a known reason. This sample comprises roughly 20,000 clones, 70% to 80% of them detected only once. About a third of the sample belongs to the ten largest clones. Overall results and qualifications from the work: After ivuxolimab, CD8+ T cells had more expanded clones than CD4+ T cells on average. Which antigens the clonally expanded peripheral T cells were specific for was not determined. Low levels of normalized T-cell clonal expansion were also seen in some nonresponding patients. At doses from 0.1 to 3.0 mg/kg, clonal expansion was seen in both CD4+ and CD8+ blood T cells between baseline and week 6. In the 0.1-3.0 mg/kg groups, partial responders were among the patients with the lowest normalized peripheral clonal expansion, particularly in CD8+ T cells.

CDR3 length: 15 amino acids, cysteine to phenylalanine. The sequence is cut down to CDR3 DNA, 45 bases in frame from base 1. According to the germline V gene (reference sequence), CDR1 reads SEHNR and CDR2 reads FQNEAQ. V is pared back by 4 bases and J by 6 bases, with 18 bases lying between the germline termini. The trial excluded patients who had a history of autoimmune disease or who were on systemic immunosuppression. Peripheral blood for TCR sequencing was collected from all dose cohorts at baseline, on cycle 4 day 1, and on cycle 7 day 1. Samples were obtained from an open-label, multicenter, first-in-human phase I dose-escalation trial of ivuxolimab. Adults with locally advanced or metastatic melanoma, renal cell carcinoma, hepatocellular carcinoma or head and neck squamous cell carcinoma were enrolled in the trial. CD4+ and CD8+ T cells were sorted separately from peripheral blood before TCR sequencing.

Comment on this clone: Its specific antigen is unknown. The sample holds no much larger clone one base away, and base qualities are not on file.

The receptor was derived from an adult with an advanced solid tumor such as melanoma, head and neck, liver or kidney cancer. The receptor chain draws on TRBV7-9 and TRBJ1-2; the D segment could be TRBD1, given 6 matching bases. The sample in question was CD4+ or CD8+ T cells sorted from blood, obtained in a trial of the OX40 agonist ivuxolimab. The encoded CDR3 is CASSSIGTKKDGYTF. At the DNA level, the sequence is TGTGCCAGCAGCTCGATAGGGACAAAAAAGGATGGCTACACCTTC.